This TCR beta chain was obtained from a study of cytomegalovirus exposure and HLA in healthy donors. This CDR3 spans 15 amino acids. Germline CDR1 is MNHEY and CDR2 is SMNVEV (reference sequence). Trimming shortened V by 8 bases and J by 14 bases, and 28 bases separated the two germline ends. Each of the donors was a healthy bone marrow donor. This clone was seen only once. The antigen remains unidentified. General study findings and limits: Equally common other TCR beta chains were less clonally expanded than HLA-associated ones, a later analysis found. Fewer N-insertions than the roughly 600-donor mean were reportedly shown by an Asian-associated ancestry cluster in a later analysis.

Primers for the PCR totalled 60 Vbeta and 13 Jbeta. This table comes from immunoSEQ multiplex PCR, and its TCRdb copy is limited to in-frame clones, with some not included. The sample shows 140,000 to 150,000 clones, 70% to 85% of them seen only once. The chain couples TRBV27 to TRBJ1-5; no reliable D call. What was sequenced was PBMCs. This TCR was sampled from a woman aged 55-69 years in good health and CMV-seropositive. The CDR3 DNA follows: TGTGCCAGCTGTATAGAGGGTCGGATGGCCGCACGAGAGCATTTT. Amino acids: CASCIEGRMAAREHF.